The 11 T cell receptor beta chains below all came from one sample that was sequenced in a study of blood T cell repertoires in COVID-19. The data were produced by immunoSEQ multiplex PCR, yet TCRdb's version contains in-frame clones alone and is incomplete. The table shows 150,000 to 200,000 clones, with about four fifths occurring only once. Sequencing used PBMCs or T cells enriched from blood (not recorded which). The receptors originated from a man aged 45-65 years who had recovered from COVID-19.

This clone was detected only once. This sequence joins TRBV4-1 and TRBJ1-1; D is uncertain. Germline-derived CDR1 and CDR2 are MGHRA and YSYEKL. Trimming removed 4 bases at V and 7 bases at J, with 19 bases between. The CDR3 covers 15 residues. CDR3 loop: CASSLQMAAGGEAFF. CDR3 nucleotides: TGCGCCAGCAGCCTCCAAATGGCGGCGGGCGGTGAAGCTTTCTTT.

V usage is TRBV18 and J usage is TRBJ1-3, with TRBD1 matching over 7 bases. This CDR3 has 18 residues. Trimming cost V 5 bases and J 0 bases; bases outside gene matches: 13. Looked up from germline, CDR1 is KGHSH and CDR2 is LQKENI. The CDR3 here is CASSSTGQSTYSGNTIYF. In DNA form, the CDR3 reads TGTGCCAGCTCATCAACGGGACAGAGTACTTACTCTGGAAACACCATATATTTT.

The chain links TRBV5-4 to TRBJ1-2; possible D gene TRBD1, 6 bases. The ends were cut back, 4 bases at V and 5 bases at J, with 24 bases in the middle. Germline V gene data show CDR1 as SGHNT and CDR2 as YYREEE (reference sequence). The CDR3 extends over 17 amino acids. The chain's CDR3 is CASSPTTSSRGRYGYTF. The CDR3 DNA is TGTGCCAGCAGCCCTACCACTTCCTCCAGGGGCAGGTATGGCTACACCTTC.

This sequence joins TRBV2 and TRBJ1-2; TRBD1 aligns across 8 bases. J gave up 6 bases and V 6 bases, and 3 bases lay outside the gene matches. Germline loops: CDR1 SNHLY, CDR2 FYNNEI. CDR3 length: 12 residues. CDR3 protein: CASRGQGNGYTF. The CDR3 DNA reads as TGTGCCAGCAGAGGACAGGGAAATGGCTACACCTTC.

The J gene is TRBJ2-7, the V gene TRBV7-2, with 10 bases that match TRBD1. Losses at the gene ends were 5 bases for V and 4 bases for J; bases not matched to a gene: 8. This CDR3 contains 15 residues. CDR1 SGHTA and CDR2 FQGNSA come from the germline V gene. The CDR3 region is CASSVGTGEGYEQYF. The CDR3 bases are TGTGCCAGCAGCGTCGGGACAGGGGAAGGGTACGAGCAGTACTTC.

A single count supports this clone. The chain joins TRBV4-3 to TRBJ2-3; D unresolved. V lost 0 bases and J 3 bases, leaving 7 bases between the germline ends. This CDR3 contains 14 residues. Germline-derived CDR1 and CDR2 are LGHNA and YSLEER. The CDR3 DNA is TGCGCCAGCAGCCAAGATTTCGGGACAGATACGCAGTATTTT. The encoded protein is CASSQDFGTDTQYF.

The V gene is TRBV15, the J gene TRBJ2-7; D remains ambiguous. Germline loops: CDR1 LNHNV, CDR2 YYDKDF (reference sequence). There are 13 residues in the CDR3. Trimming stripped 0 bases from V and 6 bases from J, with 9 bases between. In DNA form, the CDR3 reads TGTGCCACCAGCAGAGATTACAGATCCGAGCAGTACTTC. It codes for CATSRDYRSEQYF.

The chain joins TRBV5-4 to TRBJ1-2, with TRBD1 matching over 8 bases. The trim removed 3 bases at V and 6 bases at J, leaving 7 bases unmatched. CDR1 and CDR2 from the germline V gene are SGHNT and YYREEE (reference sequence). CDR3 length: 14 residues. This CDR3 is CASSYGQGGDGYTF. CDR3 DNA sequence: TGTGCCAGCAGCTACGGACAGGGAGGGGATGGCTACACCTTC.

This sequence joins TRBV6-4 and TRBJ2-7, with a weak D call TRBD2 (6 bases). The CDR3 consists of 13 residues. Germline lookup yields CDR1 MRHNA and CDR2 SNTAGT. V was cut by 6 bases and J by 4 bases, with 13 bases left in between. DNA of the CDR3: TGTGCCAGCAGGGCCTTCCGGGGGTACGAGCAGTACTTC. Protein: CASRAFRGYEQYF.

The CDR3 DNA reads as TGTGCCAGCAGTGTAAGGGGAAGCAATCAGCCCCAGCATTTT. It encodes CASSVRGSNQPQHF. The chain combines TRBV2 with TRBJ1-5, with a tentative D call TRBD1 (5 bases). The V gene's germline CDR1 is SNHLY and CDR2 FYNNEI. Between the trimmed V and J ends, which lost 4 bases and 1 base, there was a span of 8 bases. The CDR3 is 14 amino acids.

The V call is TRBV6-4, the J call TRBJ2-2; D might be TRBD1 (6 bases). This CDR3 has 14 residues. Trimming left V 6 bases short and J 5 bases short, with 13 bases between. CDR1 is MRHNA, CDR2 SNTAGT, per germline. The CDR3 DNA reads TGTGCCAGCAGCGCAGGGGCTAGGACCGGGGAGCTGTTTTTT. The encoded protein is CASSAGARTGELFF.